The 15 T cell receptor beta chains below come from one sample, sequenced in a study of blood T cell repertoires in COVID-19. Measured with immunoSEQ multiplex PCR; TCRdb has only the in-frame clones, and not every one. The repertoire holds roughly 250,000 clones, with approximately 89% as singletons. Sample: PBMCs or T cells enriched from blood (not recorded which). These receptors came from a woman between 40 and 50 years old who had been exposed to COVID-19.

CDR3 residues: CATRGSGDYGYTF. The DNA of the CDR3 is TGTGCCACCAGGGGGTCCGGGGACTATGGCTACACCTTC. The chain has TRBV24-1 and TRBJ1-2; the D is unclear. Germline V gene data show CDR1 as KGHDR and CDR2 as SFDVKD. With 7 bases removed from V and 3 bases from J, the gap between germline ends came to 11 bases. This CDR3 comprises 13 residues.

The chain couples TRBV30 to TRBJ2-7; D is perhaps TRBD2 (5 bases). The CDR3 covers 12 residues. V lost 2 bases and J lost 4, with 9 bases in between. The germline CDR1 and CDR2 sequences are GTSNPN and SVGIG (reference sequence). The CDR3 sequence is CAWSRTGYEQYF. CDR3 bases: TGTGCCTGGAGTCGCACGGGGTACGAGCAGTACTTC.

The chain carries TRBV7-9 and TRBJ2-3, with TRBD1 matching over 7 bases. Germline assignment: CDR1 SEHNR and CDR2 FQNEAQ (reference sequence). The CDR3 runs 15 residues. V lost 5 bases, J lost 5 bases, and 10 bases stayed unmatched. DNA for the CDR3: TGTGCCAGCAGCCGATCCGGGACAGATCGAGATACGCAGTATTTT. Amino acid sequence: CASSRSGTDRDTQYF.

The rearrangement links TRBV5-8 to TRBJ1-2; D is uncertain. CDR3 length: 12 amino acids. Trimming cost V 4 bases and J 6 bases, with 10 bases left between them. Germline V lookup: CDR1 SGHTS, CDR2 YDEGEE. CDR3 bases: TGTGCCAGCAGCCTCCGCGGGGATGGCTACACCTTC. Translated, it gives CASSLRGDGYTF.

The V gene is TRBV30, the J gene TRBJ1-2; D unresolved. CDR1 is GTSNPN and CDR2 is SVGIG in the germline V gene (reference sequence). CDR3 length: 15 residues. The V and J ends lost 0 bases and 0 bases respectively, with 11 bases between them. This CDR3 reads CAWSVRHSSNYGYTF. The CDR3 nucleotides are TGTGCCTGGAGTGTAAGGCACAGCTCTAACTATGGCTACACCTTC. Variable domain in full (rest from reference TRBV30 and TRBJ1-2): SQTIHQWPATLVQPVGSPLSLECTVEGTSNPNLYWYRQAAGRGLQLLFYSVGIGQISSEVPQNLSASRPQDRQFILSSKKLLLSDSGFYLCAWSVRHSSNYGYTFGSGTRLTVV.

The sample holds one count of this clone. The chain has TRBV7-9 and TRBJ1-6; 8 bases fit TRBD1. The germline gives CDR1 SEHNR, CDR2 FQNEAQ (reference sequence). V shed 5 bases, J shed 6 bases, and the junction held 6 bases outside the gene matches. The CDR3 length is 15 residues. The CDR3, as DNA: TGTGCCAGCAGCCAAAGGACAGGGCCTAATTCACCCCTCCACTTT. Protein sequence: CASSQRTGPNSPLHF.

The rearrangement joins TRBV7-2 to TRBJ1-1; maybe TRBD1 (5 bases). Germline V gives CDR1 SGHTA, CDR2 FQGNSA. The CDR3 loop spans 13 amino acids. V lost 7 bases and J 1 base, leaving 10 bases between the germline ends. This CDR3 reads CASKRQQNTEAFF. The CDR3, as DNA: TGTGCCAGCAAGAGACAGCAGAACACTGAAGCTTTCTTT.

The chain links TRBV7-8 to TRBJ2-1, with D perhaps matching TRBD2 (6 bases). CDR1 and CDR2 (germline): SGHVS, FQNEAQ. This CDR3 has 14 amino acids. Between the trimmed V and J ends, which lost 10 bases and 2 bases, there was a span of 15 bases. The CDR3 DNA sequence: TGTGCCACCCAAAGGGGACTGCCCTACAATGAGCAGTTCTTC. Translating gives CATQRGLPYNEQFF.

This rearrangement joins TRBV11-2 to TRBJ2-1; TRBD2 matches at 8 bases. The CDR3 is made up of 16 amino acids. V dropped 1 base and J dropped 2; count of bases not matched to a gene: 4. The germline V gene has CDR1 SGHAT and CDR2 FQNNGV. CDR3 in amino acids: CASSLGSGGAYNEQFF. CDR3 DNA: TGTGCCAGCAGCTTAGGAAGCGGGGGTGCCTACAATGAGCAGTTCTTC.

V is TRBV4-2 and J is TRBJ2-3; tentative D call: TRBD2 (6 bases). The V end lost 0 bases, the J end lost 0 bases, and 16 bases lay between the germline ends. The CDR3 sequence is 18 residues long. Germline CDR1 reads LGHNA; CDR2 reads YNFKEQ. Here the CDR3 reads CASSQDFVGGRSTDTQYF. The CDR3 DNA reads TGTGCCAGCAGCCAAGATTTCGTCGGGGGACGTAGCACAGATACGCAGTATTTT.

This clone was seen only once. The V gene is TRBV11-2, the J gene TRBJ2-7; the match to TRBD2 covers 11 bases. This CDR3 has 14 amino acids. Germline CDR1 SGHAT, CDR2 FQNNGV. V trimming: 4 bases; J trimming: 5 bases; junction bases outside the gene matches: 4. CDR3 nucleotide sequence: TGTGCCAGCAGCTCAACTAGCGGGGGTAACGAGCAGTACTTC. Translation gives CASSSTSGGNEQYF.

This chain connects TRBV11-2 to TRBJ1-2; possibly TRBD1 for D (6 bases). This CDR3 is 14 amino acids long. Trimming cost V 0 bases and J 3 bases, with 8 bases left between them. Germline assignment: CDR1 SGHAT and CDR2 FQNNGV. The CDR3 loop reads CASSLEAGDYGYTF. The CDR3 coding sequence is TGTGCCAGCAGCTTAGAGGCAGGGGACTATGGCTACACCTTC.

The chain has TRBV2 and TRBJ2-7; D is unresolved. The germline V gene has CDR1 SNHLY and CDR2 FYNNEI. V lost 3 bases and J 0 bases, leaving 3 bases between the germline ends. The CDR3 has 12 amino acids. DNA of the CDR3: TGTGCCAGCAGTGACAACTCCTACGAGCAGTACTTC. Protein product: CASSDNSYEQYF.

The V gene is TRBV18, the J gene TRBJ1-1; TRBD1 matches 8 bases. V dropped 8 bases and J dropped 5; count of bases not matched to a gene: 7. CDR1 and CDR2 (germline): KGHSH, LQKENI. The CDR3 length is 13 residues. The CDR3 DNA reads TGTGCCAGCAAACAGGGGGAGGGTACTGAAGCTTTCTTT. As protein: CASKQGEGTEAFF.

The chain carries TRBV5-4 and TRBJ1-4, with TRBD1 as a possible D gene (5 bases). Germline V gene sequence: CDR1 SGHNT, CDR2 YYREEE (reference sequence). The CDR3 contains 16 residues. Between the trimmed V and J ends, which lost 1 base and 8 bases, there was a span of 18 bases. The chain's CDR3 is CASSLNPTEVREKLFF. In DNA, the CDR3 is TGTGCCAGCAGCTTGAACCCGACAGAAGTAAGAGAAAAACTGTTTTTT. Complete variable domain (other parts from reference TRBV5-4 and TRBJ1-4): ETGVTQSPTHLIKTRGQQVTLRCSSQSGHNTVSWYQQALGQGPQFIFQYYREEENGRGNFPPRFSGLQFPNYSSELNVNALELDDSALYLCASSLNPTEVREKLFFGSGTQLSVL.